This T cell receptor beta chain was documented in a study of shared clonotypes between healthy human individuals. Study-level points and caveats: Incompleteness in sorted-subset sequencing, despite large depth, was shown by rarefaction.

There are 15 residues in the CDR3. Germline lookup yields CDR1 SGHNT and CDR2 YYREEE (reference sequence). J gave up 3 bases and V 5 bases, and 3 bases lay outside the gene matches. Concerning this clone itself: Its antigen remains unidentified.

Genomic DNA belonging to each subset was distributed in equal measure over several immunoSEQ plates. Sequenced by immunoSEQ multiplex PCR; TCRdb stores in-frame clones only, minus some. The sample holds 1.5 million to 2.5 million clones, over 85% seen once. Naivety among CD8 cells was defined by CD45RO negativity and positive CCR7 selection, thereby excluding terminally differentiated effector memory CD45RA+ cells. This chain links TRBV5-4 with TRBJ2-3; 13 positions agree with TRBD2. The sample was naive CD8+ T cells sorted from blood. The TCR sequence derives from a man aged 18 to 35 in good health. CDR3: CASRALAGGTDTQYF. Here the CDR3 DNA reads TGTGCCAGCAGGGCACTAGCGGGAGGGACAGATACGCAGTATTTT. Variable domain in full (rest from reference TRBV5-4 and TRBJ2-3): ETGVTQSPTHLIKTRGQQVTLRCSSQSGHNTVSWYQQALGQGPQFIFQYYREEENGRGNFPPRFSGLQFPNYSSELNVNALELDDSALYLCASRALAGGTDTQYFGPGTRLTVL.